The 5 T cell receptor beta chains listed next were all sequenced from one sample in a study of vaccination and CD4 T cells after COVID-19. The treatment is: roughly 10-day PBMC culture with coronavirus spike peptide pools or control peptides (ViraFEST assay). Those CD4+ T cells from the unexposed donor predate the COVID-19 pandemic (2011-2018). Antigens for these TCRs are unknown. Sequenced with the Oncomine TCR Beta short-read assay was DNA taken from cultured CD4+ T cells. TCRdb fed the PCR reads into MiXCR, producing one record per CDR3 protein. The sample records just over 7,000 distinct CDR3 sequences, approximately 46% being singletons. The specimen sequenced was CD4+ T cells from blood, cultured in vitro. The receptors shown here come from a human donor in good health.

This chain links TRBV20-1 with TRBJ2-7; D gene unclear. Trimming removed 4 bases at V and 10 bases at J, with 14 bases between. Looked up from germline, CDR1 is DFQATT and CDR2 is SNEGSKA (reference sequence). The CDR3 totals 11 residues. CDR3 sequence: CSAMDPLSQYF. DNA for the CDR3: TGCAGTGCTATGGACCCCCTCAGCCAGTACTTC.

The chain has TRBV7-3 and TRBJ2-3; 9 bases agree with TRBD2. Unmatched junction bases numbered 5, after V lost 1 base and J lost 6 bases. CDR3 size: 15 residues. In germline, CDR1 is SGHTA, CDR2 FQGTGA. The CDR3 nucleotides are TGTGCCAGCAGCTTAATGAGCGGGGGGAAGGATACGCAGTATTTT. Residues: CASSLMSGGKDTQYF.

The J gene is TRBJ2-5, the V gene TRBV6-2 or TRBV6-3; no reliable D call. This CDR3 is built from 12 residues. Germline lookup yields CDR1 MNHEY and CDR2 SVGEGT. The V gene lost 0 bases and the J gene lost 7 bases, with 6 bases spanning the gap. In DNA form, the CDR3 reads TGTGCCAGCAGTTACTCCCTCTTGACCCAGTACTTC. Its translation is CASSYSLLTQYF.

V is TRBV20-1 and J is TRBJ2-2; D is possibly TRBD1 or TRBD2 (6 bases each). V was trimmed by 5 bases and J by 6 bases, leaving 13 bases between them. This CDR3 has 13 amino acids. Germline V gene lookup returns CDR1 DFQATT and CDR2 SNEGSKA (reference sequence). CDR3 sequence reads: CSARGPQAGELFF. The CDR3 bases are TGCAGTGCTCGGGGGCCGCAAGCCGGGGAGCTGTTTTTT.

The CDR3 spells CSARRTSGIADTQYF. The CDR3 DNA reads TGCAGTGCTAGACGGACTAGCGGGATCGCGGATACGCAGTATTTT. The chain joins TRBV20-1 to TRBJ2-3, with 12 bases matching TRBD2. CDR3 length: 15 amino acids. Germline V CDR1 and CDR2: DFQATT, SNEGSKA (reference sequence). V trimming: 2 bases; J trimming: 6 bases; junction bases outside the gene matches: 6.